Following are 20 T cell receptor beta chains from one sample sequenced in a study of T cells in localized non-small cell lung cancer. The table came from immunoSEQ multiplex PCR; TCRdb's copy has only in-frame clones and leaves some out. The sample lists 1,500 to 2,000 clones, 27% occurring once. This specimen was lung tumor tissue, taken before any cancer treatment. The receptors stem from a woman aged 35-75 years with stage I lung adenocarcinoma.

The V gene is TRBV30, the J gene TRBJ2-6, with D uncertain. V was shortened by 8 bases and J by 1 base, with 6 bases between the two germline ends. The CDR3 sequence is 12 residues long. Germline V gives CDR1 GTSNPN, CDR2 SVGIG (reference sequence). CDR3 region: CAGLSGANVLTF. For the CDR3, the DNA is TGTGCCGGGCTTTCTGGGGCCAACGTCCTGACTTTC.

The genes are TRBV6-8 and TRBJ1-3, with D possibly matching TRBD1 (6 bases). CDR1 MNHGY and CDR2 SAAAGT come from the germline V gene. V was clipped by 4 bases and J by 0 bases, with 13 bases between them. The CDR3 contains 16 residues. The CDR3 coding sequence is TGTGCCAGCAGTTCCTGGACAGCCAGCTCTGGAAACACCATATATTTT. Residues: CASSSWTASSGNTIYF.

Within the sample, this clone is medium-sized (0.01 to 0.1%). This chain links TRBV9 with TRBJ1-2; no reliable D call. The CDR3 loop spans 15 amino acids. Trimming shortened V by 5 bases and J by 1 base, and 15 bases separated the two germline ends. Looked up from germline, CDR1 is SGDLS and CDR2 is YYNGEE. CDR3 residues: CASSEAQTNNYGYTF. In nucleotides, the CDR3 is TGTGCCAGCAGTGAAGCGCAGACTAATAACTATGGCTACACCTTC.

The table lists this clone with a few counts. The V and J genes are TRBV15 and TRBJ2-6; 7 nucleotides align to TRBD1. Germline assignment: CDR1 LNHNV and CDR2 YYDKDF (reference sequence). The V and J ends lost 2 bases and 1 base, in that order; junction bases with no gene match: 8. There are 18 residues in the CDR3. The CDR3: CATSRPGQALSGANVLTF. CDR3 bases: TGTGCCACCAGCAGACCAGGACAGGCCCTATCTGGGGCCAACGTCCTGACTTTC.

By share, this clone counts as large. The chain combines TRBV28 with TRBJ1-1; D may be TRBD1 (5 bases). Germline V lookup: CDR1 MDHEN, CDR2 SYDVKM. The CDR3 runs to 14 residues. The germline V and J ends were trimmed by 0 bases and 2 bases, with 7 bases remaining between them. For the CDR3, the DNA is TGTGCCAGCAGTTTATGGCAGGGAAACACTGAAGCTTTCTTT. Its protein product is CASSLWQGNTEAFF.

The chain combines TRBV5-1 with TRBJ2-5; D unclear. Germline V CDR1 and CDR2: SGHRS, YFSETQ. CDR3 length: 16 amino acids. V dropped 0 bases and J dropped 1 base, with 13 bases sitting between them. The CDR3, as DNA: TGCGCCAGCAGCTTGGGGGCGCCACCCTTCCAAGAGACCCAGTACTTC. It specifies CASSLGAPPFQETQYF.

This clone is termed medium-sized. CDR3 bases: TGTGCCAGCAGCTTGGGGGACAGGGGAGCTGAAGCTTTCTTT. The encoded protein is CASSLGDRGAEAFF. The chain carries TRBV11-3 and TRBJ1-1; 10 nucleotides line up with TRBD1. The ends lost 3 bases at V and 6 bases at J; junction bases unmatched: 4. The CDR3 is 14 residues long. CDR1 is SGHNT, CDR2 YENEEA, per germline.

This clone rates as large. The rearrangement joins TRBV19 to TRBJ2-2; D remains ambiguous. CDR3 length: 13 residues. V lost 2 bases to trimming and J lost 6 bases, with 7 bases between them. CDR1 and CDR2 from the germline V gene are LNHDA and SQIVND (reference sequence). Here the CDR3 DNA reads TGTGCCAGTAGTATAACCTCTTCCGGGGAGCTGTTTTTT. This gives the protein CASSITSSGELFF.

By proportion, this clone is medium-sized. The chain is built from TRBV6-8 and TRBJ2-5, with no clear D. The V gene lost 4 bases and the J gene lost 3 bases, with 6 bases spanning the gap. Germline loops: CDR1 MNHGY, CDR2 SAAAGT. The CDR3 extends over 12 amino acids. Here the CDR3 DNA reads TGTGCCAGCAGTTCCTATAAAGAGACCCAGTACTTC. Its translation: CASSSYKETQYF.

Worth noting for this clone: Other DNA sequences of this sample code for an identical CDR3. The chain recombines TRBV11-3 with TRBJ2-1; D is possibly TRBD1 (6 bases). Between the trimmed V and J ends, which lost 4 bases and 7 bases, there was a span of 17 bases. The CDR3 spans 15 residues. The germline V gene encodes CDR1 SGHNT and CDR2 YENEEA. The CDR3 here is CASSSGLAGVNEQFF. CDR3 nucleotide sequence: TGTGCCAGCAGCTCCGGGCTAGCAGGGGTAAATGAGCAGTTCTTC.

CDR3 DNA: TGTGCCTGGGATCGTGAGCCGGCGAGGGGCACTGAAGCTTTCTTT. Protein sequence: CAWDREPARGTEAFF. This chain connects TRBV30 to TRBJ1-1; D possibly corresponds to TRBD1 (5 bases). Between the trimmed V and J ends, which lost 5 bases and 4 bases, there was a span of 20 bases. Germline V CDR1 and CDR2: GTSNPN, SVGIG (reference sequence). This CDR3 region has 15 residues.

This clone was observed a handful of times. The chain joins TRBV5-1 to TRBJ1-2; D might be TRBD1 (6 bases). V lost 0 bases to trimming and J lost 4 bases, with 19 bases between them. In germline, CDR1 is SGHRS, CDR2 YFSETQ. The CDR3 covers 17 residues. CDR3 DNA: TGCGCCAGCAGCTTGGGGGTGTCAGGGGACTATGGCTATGGCTACACCTTC. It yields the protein CASSLGVSGDYGYGYTF.

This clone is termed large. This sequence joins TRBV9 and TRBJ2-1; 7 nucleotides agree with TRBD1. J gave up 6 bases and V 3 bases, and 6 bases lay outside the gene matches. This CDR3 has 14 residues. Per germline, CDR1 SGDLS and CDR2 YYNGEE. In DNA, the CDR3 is TGTGCCAGCAGCGCCCGGGACAGCCTCAATGAGCAGTTCTTC. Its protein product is CASSARDSLNEQFF.

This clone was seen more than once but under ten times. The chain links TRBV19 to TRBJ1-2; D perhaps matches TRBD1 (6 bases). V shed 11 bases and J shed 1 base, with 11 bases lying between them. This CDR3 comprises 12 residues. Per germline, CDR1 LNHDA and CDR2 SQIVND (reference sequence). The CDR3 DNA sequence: TGTGCCGGCGCCAGGGGTAACTATGGCTACACCTTC. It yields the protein CAGARGNYGYTF.

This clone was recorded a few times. The CDR3 DNA reads TGTGCCAGCAGTTCACAGGGGCCGCCTGGCTACGAGCAGTACTTC. It specifies CASSSQGPPGYEQYF. The chain uses TRBV11-3 and TRBJ2-7, with 7 nucleotides matching TRBD1. The V gene's germline CDR1 is SGHNT and CDR2 YENEEA. The junction had 11 bases not matched to a gene; V was cut back by 6 bases and J by 3 bases. The CDR3 extends over 15 amino acids.

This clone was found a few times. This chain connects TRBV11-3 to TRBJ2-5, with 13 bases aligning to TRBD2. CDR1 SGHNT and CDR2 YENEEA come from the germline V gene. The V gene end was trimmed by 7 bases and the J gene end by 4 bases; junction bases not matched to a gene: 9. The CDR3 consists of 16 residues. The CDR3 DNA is TGTGCCAGCACACAAACTAGCGGGGGGGCCCGAGAGACCCAGTACTTC. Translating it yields CASTQTSGGARETQYF. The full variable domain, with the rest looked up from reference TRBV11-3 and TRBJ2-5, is EAGVVQSPRYKIIEKKQPVAFWCNPISGHNTLYWYLQNLGQGPELLIRYENEEAVDDSQLPKDRFSAERLKGVDSTLKIQPAELGDSAVYLCASTQTSGGARETQYFGPGTRLLVL.

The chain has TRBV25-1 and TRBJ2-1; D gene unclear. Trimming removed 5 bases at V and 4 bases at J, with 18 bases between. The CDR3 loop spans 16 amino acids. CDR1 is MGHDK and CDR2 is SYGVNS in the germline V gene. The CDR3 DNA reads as TGTGCCAGCAGTTTTCCCCCACAGAGGAATTACAATGAGCAGTTCTTC. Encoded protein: CASSFPPQRNYNEQFF.

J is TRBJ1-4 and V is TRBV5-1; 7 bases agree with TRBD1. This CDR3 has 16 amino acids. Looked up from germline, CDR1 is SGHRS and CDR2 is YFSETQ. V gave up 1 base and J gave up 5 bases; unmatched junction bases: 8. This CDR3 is CASSLTWGQLNEKLFF. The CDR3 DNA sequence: TGCGCCAGCAGCTTGACCTGGGGACAGCTAAATGAAAAACTGTTTTTT.

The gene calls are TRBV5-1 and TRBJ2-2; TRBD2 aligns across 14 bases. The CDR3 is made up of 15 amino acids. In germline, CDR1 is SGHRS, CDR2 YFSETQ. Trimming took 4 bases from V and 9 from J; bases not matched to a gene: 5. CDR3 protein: CASSSRTSGGRELFF. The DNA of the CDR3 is TGCGCCAGCAGCAGTCGGACTAGCGGGGGGCGGGAGCTGTTTTTT.

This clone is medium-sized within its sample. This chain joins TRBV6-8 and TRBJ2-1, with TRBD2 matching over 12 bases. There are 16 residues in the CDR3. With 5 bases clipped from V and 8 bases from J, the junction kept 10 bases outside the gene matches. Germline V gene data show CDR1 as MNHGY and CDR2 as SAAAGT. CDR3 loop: CASSDGLAGGSYEQFF. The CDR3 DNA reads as TGTGCCAGCAGTGACGGGCTAGCGGGAGGGAGCTATGAGCAGTTCTTC.